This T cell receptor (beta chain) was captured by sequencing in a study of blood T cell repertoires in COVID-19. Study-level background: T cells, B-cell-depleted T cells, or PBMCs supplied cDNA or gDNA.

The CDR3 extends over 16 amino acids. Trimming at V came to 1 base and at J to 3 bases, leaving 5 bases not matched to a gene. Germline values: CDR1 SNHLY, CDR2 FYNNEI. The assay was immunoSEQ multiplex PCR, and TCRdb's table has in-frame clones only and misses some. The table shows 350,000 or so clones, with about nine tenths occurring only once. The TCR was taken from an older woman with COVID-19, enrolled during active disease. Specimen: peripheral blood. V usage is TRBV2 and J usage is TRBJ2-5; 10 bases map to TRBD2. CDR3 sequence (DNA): TGTGCCAGCAGTGAAGGGCTAGCGGGGGAGGAAGAGACCCAGTACTTC. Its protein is CASSEGLAGEEETQYF.